The 7 T cell receptor beta chains reported below all come from one sample, sequenced in a study of T cell responses to AZD1222 COVID-19 vaccine. Clones were read by immunoSEQ multiplex PCR, and TCRdb kept only the in-frame ones, dropping some. Of roughly 80,000 clones in the sample, about 90% were seen once. Here the sequenced sample was peripheral blood, taken on day 0 of MenACWY control vaccination. These receptor sequences come from an adult in good health.

This clone was observed a single time. The chain carries TRBV6-5 and TRBJ2-1, with 7 bases lining up with TRBD1. V was clipped by 2 bases and J by 2 bases; unmatched bases: 6. CDR1 and CDR2 from the germline V gene are MNHEY and SVGAGI. The CDR3 is made up of 16 amino acids. CDR3 amino acids: CASSYVFTGAYNEQFF. For the CDR3, the DNA is TGTGCCAGCAGTTACGTATTCACAGGGGCCTACAATGAGCAGTTCTTC.

This clone showed up just a few times. The chain links TRBV15 to TRBJ2-6; 7 bases align to TRBD2. Germline loops: CDR1 LNHNV, CDR2 YYDKDF (reference sequence). The CDR3 extends over 19 amino acids. V gave up 0 bases and J gave up 0 bases; unmatched junction bases: 8. As DNA, the CDR3 is TGTGCCACCAGCAGAGATCGGGGAGGGGCGCTCTCTGGGGCCAACGTCCTGACTTTC. This gives the protein CATSRDRGGALSGANVLTF.

The genes are TRBV30 and TRBJ1-1, with D possibly TRBD1 on 5 matching bases. There are 12 residues in the CDR3. Germline V gives CDR1 GTSNPN, CDR2 SVGIG (reference sequence). Trimming took 4 bases from V and 1 from J, leaving 7 bases between them. DNA of the CDR3: TGTGCCTGGACGGGGGGGAACACTGAAGCTTTCTTT. It is translated as CAWTGGNTEAFF.

The V and J genes are TRBV3-1 (or the pseudogene TRBV3-2) and TRBJ1-1; D unclear. V was shortened by 3 bases and J by 1 base, with 12 bases between the two germline ends. Per germline, CDR1 LGHDT and CDR2 YNNKEL (reference sequence). This CDR3 is 15 amino acids long. This CDR3 is CASSHRARGNTEAFF. The CDR3 DNA reads TGTGCCAGCAGCCACCGGGCCCGAGGGAACACTGAAGCTTTCTTT.

This clone came up once. This chain connects TRBV7-2 to TRBJ2-7; D is tentatively TRBD1 or TRBD2 (6 bases each). Per germline, CDR1 SGHTA and CDR2 FQGNSA. V was cut by 2 bases and J by 7 bases, with 12 bases left in between. CDR3 size: 13 residues. Written as DNA, the CDR3 is TGTGCCAGCAGCTTACCGGGGGCCGGGGAGCAGTACTTC. Translating gives CASSLPGAGEQYF. The complete variable domain, with remaining parts taken from reference TRBV7-2 and TRBJ2-7, reads GAGVSQSPSNKVTEKGKDVELRCDPISGHTALYWYRQSLGQGLEFLIYFQGNSAPDKSGLPSDRFSAERTGGSVSTLTIQRTQQEDSAVYLCASSLPGAGEQYFGPGTRLTVT.

The gene calls are TRBV9 and TRBJ2-1, with TRBD2 matching 9 bases. The CDR3 totals 14 residues. V shed 3 bases and J 4 bases; nucleotides not matched to a gene: 2. CDR1 is SGDLS, CDR2 YYNGEE, per germline. CDR3 loop: CASSGLAAYNEQFF. The CDR3 coding sequence is TGTGCCAGCAGCGGACTAGCGGCTTACAATGAGCAGTTCTTC.

The chain uses TRBV29-1 and TRBJ2-7; 8 nucleotides line up with TRBD2. The V gene end was trimmed by 7 bases and the J gene end by 3 bases; junction bases not matched to a gene: 2. The CDR3 is made up of 11 amino acids. Germline V lookup: CDR1 SQVTM, CDR2 ANQGSEA. The CDR3 DNA sequence: TGCAGCGCCGGGGGGGTCTACGAGCAGTACTTC. Translated: CSAGGVYEQYF.